This T cell receptor beta chain was recovered during a study of T cell clusters in autoimmune cytopenias. TRB rearrangements were amplified by touch-down multiplex PCR with mixed TRB-A/B primers. TCRdb reanalyzed the multiplex PCR reads and collapses them to one entry per CDR3 protein, without DNA. Seen in this sample are about 8,200 distinct CDR3 sequences; the ten most common clones hold roughly 28%. Each sample's input was 250 ng genomic DNA, 38,000 or so genome equivalents. Germline CDR1 and CDR2: SGHRS and YFSETQ. This CDR3 is 12 amino acids long. The source is a human donor with an autoimmune cytopenia or autoimmune hepatitis (not recorded which). The J gene is TRBJ2-1, the V gene TRBV5-1; TCRdb gives TRBD1 as the D gene, but with no DNA this cannot be confirmed. Sample: peripheral blood. Here the CDR3 reads CASSLEGGLQFF.